Listed here is a single T cell receptor beta chain. The antigen is undetermined. Germline V lookup: CDR1 MNHEY, CDR2 SVGAGI. The CDR3 is made up of 15 amino acids. The V segment lost 6 bases and the J segment 5 bases; nucleotides outside the gene matches: 11. This sample is drawn from a study of OX40 agonist ivuxolimab in advanced cancers. The study, taken as a whole, reports: Both blood CD4+ and CD8+ T cells showed clonal growth by week 6 at 0.1 to 3.0 mg/kg. Among patients with partial responses at 0.1-3.0 mg/kg, clonal expansion was among the lowest.

Repertoires were generated with immunoSEQ multiplex PCR, while TCRdb's copy carries only in-frame clones and drops some. The table includes fewer than 65,000 clones, about 80% detected once. J is TRBJ2-7 and V is TRBV6-5, with 9 bases lining up with TRBD1. Specimen: CD4+ or CD8+ T cells sorted from blood, collected in a trial of the OX40 agonist ivuxolimab. The receptor's source is an adult with an advanced solid tumor such as melanoma, head and neck, liver or kidney cancer. The CDR3 bases are TGTGCCAGCAGCATATACGGGACAGGGAGGAACGAGCAGTACTTC. Amino acids: CASSIYGTGRNEQYF.